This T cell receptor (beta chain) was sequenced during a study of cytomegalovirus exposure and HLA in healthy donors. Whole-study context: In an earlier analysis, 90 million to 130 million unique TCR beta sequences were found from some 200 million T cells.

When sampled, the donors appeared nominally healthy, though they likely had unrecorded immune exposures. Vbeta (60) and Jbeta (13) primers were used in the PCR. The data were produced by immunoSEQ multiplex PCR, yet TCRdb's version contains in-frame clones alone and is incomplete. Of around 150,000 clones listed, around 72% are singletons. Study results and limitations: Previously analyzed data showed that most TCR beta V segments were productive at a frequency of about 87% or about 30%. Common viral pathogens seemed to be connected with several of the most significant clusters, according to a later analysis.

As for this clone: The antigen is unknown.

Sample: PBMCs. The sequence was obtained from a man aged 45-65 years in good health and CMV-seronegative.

CDR3 nucleotide sequence: TGTGCCAGCACCCTAAGCCCTCCTAGACAGGGGGCAAACTATGGCTACACCTTC. Translated: CASTLSPPRQGANYGYTF. This chain joins TRBV7-2 and TRBJ1-2, with 10 bases that match TRBD1. V shed 7 bases, J shed 2 bases, and the junction held 16 bases outside the gene matches. Per the germline V gene, CDR1 is SGHTA and CDR2 is FQGNSA. The CDR3 runs 18 residues.